This TCR beta chain comes out of a study of cytomegalovirus exposure and HLA in healthy donors. Study-wide background: There were about 85 million unique TCRs (from HLA-typed donors) in an early data release.

The PCR made use of 60 Vbeta and 13 Jbeta primers. Some clones are missing from TCRdb's copy, which holds only in-frame ones; the method was immunoSEQ multiplex PCR. The sample gives about 170,000 clones, less than 85% of which show up once; 4.8% is in the top ten. Trimming stripped 5 bases from V and 2 bases from J, with 10 bases between. The CDR3 loop spans 12 amino acids. Per germline, CDR1 GTSNPN and CDR2 SVGIG (reference sequence). The TCR originated in a man between 18 and 35 years old in good health and CMV-seronegative. V gene TRBV30 combines with J gene TRBJ2-7; D is perhaps TRBD2 (5 bases). The sequenced sample was PBMCs. DNA of the CDR3: TGTGCCTGGCAGAGCGGCACCTACGAGCAGTACTTC. The encoded protein is CAWQSGTYEQYF.